This T cell receptor (beta chain) was observed in a study of blood T cell repertoires in COVID-19. The wider study: Both acute and convalescent COVID-19 samples were obtained from the United States, Italy and Spain.

This clone was seen a handful of times. The method was immunoSEQ multiplex PCR; TCRdb's version includes in-frame clones alone and lacks a portion of them. The table has tens of thousands of clones, less than 90% seen once. This CDR3 comprises 12 residues. The V gene's germline CDR1 is SEHNR and CDR2 FQNEAQ (reference sequence). The V gene lost 2 bases and the J gene lost 8 bases, with 9 bases spanning the gap. The sequencing sample was made of peripheral blood. The chain uses TRBV7-9 and TRBJ1-2, with D perhaps TRBD1 (5 bases). The receptor was derived from a man between 60 and 75 years old with acute or convalescent COVID-19. The CDR3 loop reads CASSLQGSGYTF. The CDR3 DNA reads TGTGCCAGCAGCTTACAGGGTAGCGGCTACACCTTC.